These 5 T cell receptor beta chains share one sample of origin, sequenced in a study of post-analysis software for immune sequencing data. What these receptors recognize is not known. The study, taken as a whole, reports: Four or five TRBV segments (TRBV5-6, TRBV5-1 and TRBV20-1 among them) occurred more frequently in patients than in controls.

Unique molecular identifiers featured in each of the TCR beta cDNA libraries. TCRdb re-called the PCR reads through MiXCR, storing one row per CDR3 protein. The sample records 700,000 to 800,000 distinct CDR3 sequences, roughly 27% being singletons. Sequencing was performed on blood. Receptors were obtained from a girl aged 10-17 years with multiple sclerosis.

This clonotype was counted a few times. The genes are TRBV20-1 and TRBJ2-1; D gene unclear. Germline lookup yields CDR1 DFQATT and CDR2 SNEGSKA (reference sequence). With 3 bases removed from V and 5 bases from J, the gap between germline ends came to 20 bases. The CDR3 has 16 amino acids. The chain's CDR3 is CSARKTASGFHNEQFF. CDR3 nucleotides: TGCAGTGCTAGGAAAACAGCGAGTGGGTTCCACAATGAGCAGTTCTTC.

As DNA, the CDR3 is TGTGCCAGCAGTCTCTCTAGCGGGGGCTTCCCAGATACGCAGTATTTT. Its protein is CASSLSSGGFPDTQYF. The chain links TRBV27 to TRBJ2-3; 10 bases are a match to TRBD2. CDR1 is MNHEY, CDR2 SMNVEV, per germline (reference sequence). This CDR3 spans 16 amino acids. The V and J ends lost 5 bases and 4 bases, in that order; junction bases with no gene match: 9.

The chain joins TRBV25-1 to TRBJ2-1; unclear D gene. Trimming removed 1 base at V and 8 bases at J, with 9 bases between. This CDR3 spans 13 amino acids. Germline CDR1 is MGHDK and CDR2 is SYGVNS. The CDR3 DNA sequence: TGTGCCAGCAGTGAATCGGGCCGCGATGAGCAGTTCTTC. It encodes CASSESGRDEQFF.

The rearrangement uses TRBV6-2 or TRBV6-3 and TRBJ2-7, with D perhaps TRBD2 (6 bases). This CDR3 is 15 amino acids long. The ends were cut back, 6 bases at V and 0 bases at J, with 15 bases in the middle. The germline V gene has CDR1 MNHEY and CDR2 SVGEGT. Here the CDR3 reads CASSPAGTHSYEQYF. CDR3 sequence (DNA): TGTGCCAGCAGCCCAGCGGGTACCCACTCCTACGAGCAGTACTTC.

The gene calls are TRBV12-3 or TRBV12-4 and TRBJ2-5; no reliable D call. The CDR3 has 13 residues. V was cut by 4 bases and J by 5 bases, with 11 bases left in between. CDR3 in amino acids: CASSSRVWETQYF. Here the CDR3 DNA reads TGTGCCAGCAGTTCCCGTGTCTGGGAGACCCAGTACTTC.